The next 2 T cell receptor beta chains were all read from a single sample in a study of T-cell reconstitution after alpha-beta-depleted transplantation in children. Unique molecular identifiers were built into the TCRbeta library. A single record per CDR3 protein comes from TCRdb applying MiXCR to the PCR reads. The sample lists roughly 490,000 distinct CDR3 sequences, over 10% occurring once. The starting material was PBMCs, mostly from graft donor cells, obtained 180 days after TCRalphabeta/CD19-depleted stem cell transplant. The receptors shown here come from a female patient aged 2 to 10 who had a stem cell transplant for aplastic anemia, so the T cells may come from the graft donor.

This clonotype was observed a few times. The CDR3, as DNA: TGTGCCAGCAGCGTAGACCCCGCTAGCGGGAGAAACCTCAATGAGCAGTTCTTC. This encodes CASSVDPASGRNLNEQFF. This chain links TRBV9 with TRBJ2-1, with TRBD2 identical over 10 bases. Germline trimming cut 0 bases from V and 6 bases from J; bases unmatched to any gene: 12. CDR3 length: 18 amino acids. Germline V gives CDR1 SGDLS, CDR2 YYNGEE. Using reference TRBV9 and TRBJ2-1 for the parts outside the CDR3, the full variable domain is DSGVTQTPKHLITATGQRVTLRCSPRSGDLSVYWYQQSLDQGLQFLIQYYNGEERAKGNILERFSAQQFPDLHSELNLSSLELGDSALYFCASSVDPASGRNLNEQFFGPGTRLTVL.

This clonotype has a handful of counts. V gene TRBV5-5 combines with J gene TRBJ2-1; D may be TRBD1 (6 bases). Germline V gene lookup returns CDR1 SGHKS and CDR2 YYEKEE (reference sequence). This CDR3 spans 15 amino acids. Trimming pared 6 bases from V and 2 bases from J, leaving 15 bases between. The CDR3 region is CASTPDRFPYNEQFF. CDR3 coding DNA: TGTGCCAGCACCCCAGACAGGTTCCCCTACAATGAGCAGTTCTTC. Filled out from reference TRBV5-5 and TRBJ2-1, the complete variable domain reads DAGVTQSPTHLIKTRGQQVTLRCSPISGHKSVSWYQQVLGQGPQFIFQYYEKEERGRGNFPDRFSARQFPNYSSELNVNALLLGDSALYLCASTPDRFPYNEQFFGPGTRLTVL.